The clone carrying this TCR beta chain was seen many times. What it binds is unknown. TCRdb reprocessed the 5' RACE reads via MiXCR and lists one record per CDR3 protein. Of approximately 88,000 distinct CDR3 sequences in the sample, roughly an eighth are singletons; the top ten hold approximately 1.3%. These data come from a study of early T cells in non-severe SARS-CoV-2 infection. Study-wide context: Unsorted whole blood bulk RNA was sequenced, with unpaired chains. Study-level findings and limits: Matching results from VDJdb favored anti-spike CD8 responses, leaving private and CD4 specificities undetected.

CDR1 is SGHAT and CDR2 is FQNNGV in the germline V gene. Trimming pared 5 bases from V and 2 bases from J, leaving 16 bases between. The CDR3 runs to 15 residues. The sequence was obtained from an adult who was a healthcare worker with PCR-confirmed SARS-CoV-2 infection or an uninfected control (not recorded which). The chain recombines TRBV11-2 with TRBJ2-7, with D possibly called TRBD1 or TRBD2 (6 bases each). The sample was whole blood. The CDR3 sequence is CASSGALRGPYEQYF. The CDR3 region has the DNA TGTGCCAGCAGCGGCGCCCTCCGGGGGCCCTACGAGCAGTACTTC.